This TCR beta chain was captured in a study of Ad26.COV2.S vaccination and SARS-CoV-2 variants. Study context: Enrollment placed the donor in the COV1001 Ad26.COV2.S trial arm. Ad26.COV2.S was injected intramuscularly once or twice, 56 days apart. The study's findings and limits: Reports say spike-specific CD8+ and CD4+ T cell responses covered substantial breadth after vaccination.

Treatment indicated: 19 received Ad26.COV2.S at low or high dose, single or two shots; about 5 received placebo; per-sample allocation not given. Vaccine and placebo recipients were sampled on day 63 after the first injection. A remark on this clone: Its antigen is unknown.

Trimming pared 2 bases from V and 8 bases from J, leaving 12 bases between. Germline values: CDR1 KGHDR, CDR2 SFDVKD. The CDR3 extends over 14 amino acids. Sequencing was performed with immunoSEQ multiplex PCR; in TCRdb, only in-frame clones are kept and a portion is missing. The sample lists hundreds of thousands of clones, roughly 90% occurring once. This receptor was identified in a person aged 18-60 years who received the Ad26.COV2.S COVID-19 vaccine or a placebo. The chain uses TRBV24-1 and TRBJ2-1, with D possibly being TRBD1 or TRBD2 (5 bases each). The sample in question was peripheral blood, obtained in a trial of Ad26.COV2.S vaccine versus placebo. The CDR3 reads CATSDYTGPDEQFF. The CDR3 DNA reads as TGTGCCACCAGTGATTATACGGGGCCCGATGAGCAGTTCTTC.